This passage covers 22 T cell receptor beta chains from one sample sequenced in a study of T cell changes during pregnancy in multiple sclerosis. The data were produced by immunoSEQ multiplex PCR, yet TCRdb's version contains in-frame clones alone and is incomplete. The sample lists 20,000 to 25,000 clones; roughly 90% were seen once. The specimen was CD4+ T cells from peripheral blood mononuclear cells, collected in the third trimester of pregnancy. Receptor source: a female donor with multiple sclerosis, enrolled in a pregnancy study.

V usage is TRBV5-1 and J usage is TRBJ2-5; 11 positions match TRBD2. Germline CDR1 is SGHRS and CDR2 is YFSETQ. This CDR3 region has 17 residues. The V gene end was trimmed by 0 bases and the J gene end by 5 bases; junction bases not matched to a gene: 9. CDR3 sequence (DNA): TGCGCCAGCAGCTTGGAACTAGCGGGGGCCGGGGGGGAGACCCAGTACTTC. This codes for CASSLELAGAGGETQYF.

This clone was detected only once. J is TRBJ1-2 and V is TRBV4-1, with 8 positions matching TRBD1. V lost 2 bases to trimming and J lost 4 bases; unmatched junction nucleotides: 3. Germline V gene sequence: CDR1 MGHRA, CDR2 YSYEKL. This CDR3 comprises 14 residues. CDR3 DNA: TGCGCCAGCAGCCAAAGACAGGGGCGCTATGGCTACACCTTC. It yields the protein CASSQRQGRYGYTF.

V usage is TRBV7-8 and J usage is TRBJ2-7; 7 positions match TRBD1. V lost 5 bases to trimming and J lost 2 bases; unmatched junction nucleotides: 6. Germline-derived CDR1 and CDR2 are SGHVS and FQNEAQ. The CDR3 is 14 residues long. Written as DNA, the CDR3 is TGTGCCAGCAGCCTAGGGGGCTGGGCCTACGAGCAGTACTTC. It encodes CASSLGGWAYEQYF. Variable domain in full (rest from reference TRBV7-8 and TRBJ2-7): GAGVSQSPRYKVAKRGQDVALRCDPISGHVSLFWYQQALGQGPEFLTYFQNEAQLDKSGLPSDRFFAERPEGSVSTLKIQRTQQEDSAVYLCASSLGGWAYEQYFGPGTRLTVT.

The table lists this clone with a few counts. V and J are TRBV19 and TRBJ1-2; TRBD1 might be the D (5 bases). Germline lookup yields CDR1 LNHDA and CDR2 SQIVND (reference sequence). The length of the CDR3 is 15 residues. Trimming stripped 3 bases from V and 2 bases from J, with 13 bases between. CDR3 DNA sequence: TGTGCCAGTAGTATTTGGGGCACCCCAAACTATGGCTACACCTTC. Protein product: CASSIWGTPNYGYTF.

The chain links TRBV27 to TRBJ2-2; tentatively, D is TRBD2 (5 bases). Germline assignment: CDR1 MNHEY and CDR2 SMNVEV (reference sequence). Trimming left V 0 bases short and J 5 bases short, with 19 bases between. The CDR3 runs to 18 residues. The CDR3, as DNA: TGTGCCAGCAGTTTATCCCGGACGAAATCGCGGGCGACCGGGGAGCTGTTTTTT. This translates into CASSLSRTKSRATGELFF.

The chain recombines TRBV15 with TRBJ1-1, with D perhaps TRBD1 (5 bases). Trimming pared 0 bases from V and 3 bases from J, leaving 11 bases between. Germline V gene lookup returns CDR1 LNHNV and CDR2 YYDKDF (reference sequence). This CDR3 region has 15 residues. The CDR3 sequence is CATSRDRGKDTEAFF. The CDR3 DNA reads TGTGCCACCAGCAGAGATCGGGGGAAGGACACTGAAGCTTTCTTT.

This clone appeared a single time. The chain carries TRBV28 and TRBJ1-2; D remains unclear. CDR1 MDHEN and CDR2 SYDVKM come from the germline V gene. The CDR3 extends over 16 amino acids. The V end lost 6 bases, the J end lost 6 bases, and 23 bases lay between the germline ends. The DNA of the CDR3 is TGTGCCAGCAGACCCAGTCGGAGAGCTGTATCCAATGGCTACACCTTC. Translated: CASRPSRRAVSNGYTF.

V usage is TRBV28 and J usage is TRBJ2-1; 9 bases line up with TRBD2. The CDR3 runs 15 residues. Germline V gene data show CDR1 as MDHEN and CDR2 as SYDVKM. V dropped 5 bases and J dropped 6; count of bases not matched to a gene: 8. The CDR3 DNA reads TGTGCCAGCAGTACCAAGCGGGGGGTACCCAATGAGCAGTTCTTC. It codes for CASSTKRGVPNEQFF.

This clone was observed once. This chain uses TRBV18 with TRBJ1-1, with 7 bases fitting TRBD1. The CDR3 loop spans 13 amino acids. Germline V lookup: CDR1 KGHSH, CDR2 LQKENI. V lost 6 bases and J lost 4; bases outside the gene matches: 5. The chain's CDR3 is CASSRQGLTEAFF. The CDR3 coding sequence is TGTGCCAGCTCCAGACAGGGACTCACTGAAGCTTTCTTT.

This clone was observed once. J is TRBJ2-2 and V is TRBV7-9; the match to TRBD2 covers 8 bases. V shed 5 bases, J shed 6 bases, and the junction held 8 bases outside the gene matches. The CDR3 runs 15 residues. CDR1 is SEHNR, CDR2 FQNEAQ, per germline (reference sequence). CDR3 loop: CASSPGLGLAGELFF. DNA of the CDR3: TGTGCCAGCAGCCCGGGACTAGGGCTCGCCGGGGAGCTGTTTTTT.

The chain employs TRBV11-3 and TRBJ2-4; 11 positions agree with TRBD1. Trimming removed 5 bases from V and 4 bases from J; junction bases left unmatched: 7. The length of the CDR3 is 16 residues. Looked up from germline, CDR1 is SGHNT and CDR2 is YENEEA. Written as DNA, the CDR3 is TGTGCCAGCAGCGCCGGACAGGGGGCCGGTAAAAACATTCAGTACTTC. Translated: CASSAGQGAGKNIQYF.

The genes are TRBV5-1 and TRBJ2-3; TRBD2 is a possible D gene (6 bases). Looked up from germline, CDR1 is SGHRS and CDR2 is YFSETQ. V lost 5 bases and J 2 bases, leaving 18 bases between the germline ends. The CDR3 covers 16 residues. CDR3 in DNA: TGCGCCAGCAGACAGGATACCGGGACTTTCACAGATACGCAGTATTTT. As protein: CASRQDTGTFTDTQYF.

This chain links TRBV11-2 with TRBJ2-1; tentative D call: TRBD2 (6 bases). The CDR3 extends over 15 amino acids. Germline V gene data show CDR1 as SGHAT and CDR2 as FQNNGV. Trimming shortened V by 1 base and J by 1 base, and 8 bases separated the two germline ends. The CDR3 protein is CASSLASASYNEQFF. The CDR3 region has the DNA TGTGCCAGCAGCTTAGCTAGCGCATCCTACAATGAGCAGTTCTTC.

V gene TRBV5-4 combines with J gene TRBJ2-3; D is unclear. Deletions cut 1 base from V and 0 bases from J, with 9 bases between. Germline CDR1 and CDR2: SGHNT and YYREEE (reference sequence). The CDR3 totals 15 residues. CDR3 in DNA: TGTGCCAGCAGCTTGTCAAAGACTAGCACAGATACGCAGTATTTT. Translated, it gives CASSLSKTSTDTQYF.

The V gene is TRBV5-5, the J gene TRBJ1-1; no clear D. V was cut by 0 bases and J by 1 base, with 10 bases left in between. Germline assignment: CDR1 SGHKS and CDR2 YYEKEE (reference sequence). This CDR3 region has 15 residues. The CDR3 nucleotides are TGTGCCAGCAGCTTGGTGGTCGGAGCGAACACTGAAGCTTTCTTT. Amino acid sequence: CASSLVVGANTEAFF.

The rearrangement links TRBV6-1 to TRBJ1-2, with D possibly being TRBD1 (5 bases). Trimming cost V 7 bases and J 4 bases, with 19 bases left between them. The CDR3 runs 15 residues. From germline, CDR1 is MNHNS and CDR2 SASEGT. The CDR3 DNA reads TGTGCCAGCAATTGGGGGGTACTTTCATTCTATGGCTACACCTTC. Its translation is CASNWGVLSFYGYTF.

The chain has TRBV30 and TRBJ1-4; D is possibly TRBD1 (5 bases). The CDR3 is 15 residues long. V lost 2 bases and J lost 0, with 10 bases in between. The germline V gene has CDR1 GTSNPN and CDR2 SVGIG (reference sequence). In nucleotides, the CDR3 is TGTGCCTGGAGTTACCCGGGGGCAACTAATGAAAAACTGTTTTTT. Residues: CAWSYPGATNEKLFF. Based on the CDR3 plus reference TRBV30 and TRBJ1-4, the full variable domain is SQTIHQWPATLVQPVGSPLSLECTVEGTSNPNLYWYRQAAGRGLQLLFYSVGIGQISSEVPQNLSASRPQDRQFILSSKKLLLSDSGFYLCAWSYPGATNEKLFFGSGTQLSVL.

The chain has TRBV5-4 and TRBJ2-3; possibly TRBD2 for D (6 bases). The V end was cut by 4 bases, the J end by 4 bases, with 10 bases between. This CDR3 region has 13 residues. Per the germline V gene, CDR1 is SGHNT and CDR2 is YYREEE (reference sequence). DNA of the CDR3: TGTGCCAGCAGCCCCGGGGGTCCAGATACGCAGTATTTT. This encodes CASSPGGPDTQYF.

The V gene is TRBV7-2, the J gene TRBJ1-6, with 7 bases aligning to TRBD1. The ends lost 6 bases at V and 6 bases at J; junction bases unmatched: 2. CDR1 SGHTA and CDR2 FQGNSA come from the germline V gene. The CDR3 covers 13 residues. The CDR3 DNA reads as TGTGCCAGCAGGCAGGGGGTTAATTCACCCCTCCACTTT. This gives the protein CASRQGVNSPLHF.

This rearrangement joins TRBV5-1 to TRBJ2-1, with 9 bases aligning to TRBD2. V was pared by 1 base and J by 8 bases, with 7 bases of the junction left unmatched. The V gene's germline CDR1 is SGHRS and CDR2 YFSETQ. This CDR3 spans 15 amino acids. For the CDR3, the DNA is TGCGCCAGCAGCTTGCGGGCGGGGGGGGACGATGAGCAGTTCTTC. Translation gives CASSLRAGGDDEQFF.

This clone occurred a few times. Here the CDR3 reads CASTLGTGTNYGYTF. The CDR3 DNA is TGTGCCAGCACCCTCGGGACAGGGACTAACTATGGCTACACCTTC. J is TRBJ1-2 and V is TRBV7-9; 9 nucleotides agree with TRBD1. Germline V gives CDR1 SEHNR, CDR2 FQNEAQ (reference sequence). V gave up 7 bases and J gave up 0 bases; unmatched junction bases: 6. This CDR3 region has 15 residues. Full variable domain (rest looked up from reference TRBV7-9 and TRBJ1-2): DTGVSQNPRHKITKRGQNVTFRCDPISEHNRLYWYRQTLGQGPEFLTYFQNEAQLEKSRLLSDRFSAERPKGSFSTLEIQRTEQGDSAMYLCASTLGTGTNYGYTFGSGTRLTVV.

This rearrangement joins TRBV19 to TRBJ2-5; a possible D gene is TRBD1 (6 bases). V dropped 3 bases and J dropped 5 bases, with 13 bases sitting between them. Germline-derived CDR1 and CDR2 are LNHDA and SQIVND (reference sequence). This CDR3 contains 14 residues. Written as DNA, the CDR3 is TGTGCCAGTAGTATGGGACACCGTGGGGAGACCCAGTACTTC. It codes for CASSMGHRGETQYF.